This record looks at one TCR beta chain sequence and its context. Its antigen is still unknown. Brentuximab vedotin exposure varied, and every patient relapsed after autologous stem cell transplantation. Best overall response was complete response, partial response or progressive disease in these relapsed/refractory classical Hodgkin lymphoma patients. This entry is derived from a study of PD-1 blockade in classical Hodgkin lymphoma. Points from the study as a whole: Complete responders showed a baseline diversity that resembled the diversity of newly diagnosed patients. When nivolumab was started under 1 year after ASCT, patients were excluded. Diminished baseline TCR diversity has been reported in newly diagnosed patients relative to healthy donors.

Trimming at V came to 0 bases and at J to 6 bases, leaving 7 bases not matched to a gene. CDR1 and CDR2 (germline): MNHNS, SASEGT. The CDR3 length is 16 residues. Only in-frame clones appear in the TCRdb table, and some are missing; sequencing was by immunoSEQ multiplex PCR. The data show roughly 13,000 clones, 91% seen once. The chain uses TRBV6-1 and TRBJ1-5; 8 nucleotides agree with TRBD1. The material was peripheral blood mononuclear cells (PBMCs), obtained at baseline. This TCR was recovered from a human donor with classical Hodgkin lymphoma. The CDR3 nucleotides are TGTGCCAGCAGTGAAGCGTACAGGGGGTACCCTCAGCCCCAGCATTTT. It translates to CASSEAYRGYPQPQHF.